Sequencing of this T cell receptor beta chain was carried out in a study of molecular identifiers for immune sequencing clone quantification. This clonotype was seen a few times. A read error is possible here, since a much larger clone lies one base away. TCRdb processed the PCR reads anew with MiXCR; each CDR3 protein has one entry. The table has around 86,000 distinct CDR3 sequences, under 20% seen once; the top ten hold around 0.8%. The CDR3 runs 15 residues. Germline-derived CDR1 and CDR2 are MNHEY and SMNVEV (reference sequence). V usage is TRBV27 and J usage is TRBJ2-7, with unresolved D. The clonotype was recovered from a human donor in good health. Some libraries in this study had Jurkat cell RNA spiked in. Sequencing was performed on naive CD8+ T cells from blood, with Jurkat cell RNA spiked in. Subset indicated: FACS-sorted CD8+CD4-CCR7+CD45RA+ naive T cells. CDR3 DNA: TGTGCCGGCAGTTTATCAGGCAATGGGGTCTACGAGCAGTACTTC. It codes for CAGSLSGNGVYEQYF.